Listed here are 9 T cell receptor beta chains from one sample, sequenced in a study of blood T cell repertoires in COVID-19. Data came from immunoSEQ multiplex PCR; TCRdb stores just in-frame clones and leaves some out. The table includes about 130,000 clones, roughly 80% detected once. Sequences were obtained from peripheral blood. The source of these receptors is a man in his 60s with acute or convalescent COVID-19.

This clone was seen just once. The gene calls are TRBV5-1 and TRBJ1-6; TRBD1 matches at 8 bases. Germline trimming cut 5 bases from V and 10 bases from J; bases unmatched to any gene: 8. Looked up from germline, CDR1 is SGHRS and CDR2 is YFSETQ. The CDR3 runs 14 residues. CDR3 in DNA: TGCGCCAGCAGGGAACAGGGGGAATTGTCACCCCTCCACTTT. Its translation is CASREQGELSPLHF.

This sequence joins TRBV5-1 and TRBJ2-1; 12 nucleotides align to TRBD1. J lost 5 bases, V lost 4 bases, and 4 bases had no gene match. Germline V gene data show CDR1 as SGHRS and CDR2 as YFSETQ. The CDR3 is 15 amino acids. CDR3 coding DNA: TGCGCCAGCAGCAAGGGACAGGGGGCTCACAATGAGCAGTTCTTC. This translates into CASSKGQGAHNEQFF.

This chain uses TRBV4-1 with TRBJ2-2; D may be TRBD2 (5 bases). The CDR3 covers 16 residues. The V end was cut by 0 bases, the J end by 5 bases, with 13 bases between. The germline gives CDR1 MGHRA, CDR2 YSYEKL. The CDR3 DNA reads TGCGCCAGCAGCCAAGAACTAGGCAGGACTACCGGGGAGCTGTTTTTT. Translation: CASSQELGRTTGELFF.

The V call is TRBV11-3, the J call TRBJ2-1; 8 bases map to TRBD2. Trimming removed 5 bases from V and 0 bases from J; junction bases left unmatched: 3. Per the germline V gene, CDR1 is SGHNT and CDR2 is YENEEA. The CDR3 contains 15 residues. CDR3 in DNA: TGTGCCAGCAGCCCACGGGGGGGCTCCTACAATGAGCAGTTCTTC. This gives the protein CASSPRGGSYNEQFF. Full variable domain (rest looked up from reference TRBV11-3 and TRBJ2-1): EAGVVQSPRYKIIEKKQPVAFWCNPISGHNTLYWYLQNLGQGPELLIRYENEEAVDDSQLPKDRFSAERLKGVDSTLKIQPAELGDSAVYLCASSPRGGSYNEQFFGPGTRLTVL.

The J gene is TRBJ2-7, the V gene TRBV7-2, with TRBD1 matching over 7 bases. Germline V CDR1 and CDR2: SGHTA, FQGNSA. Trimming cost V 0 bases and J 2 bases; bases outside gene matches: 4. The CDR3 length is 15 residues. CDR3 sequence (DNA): TGTGCCAGCAGCTTAGCGCTTGGGACAGCCTACGAGCAGTACTTC. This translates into CASSLALGTAYEQYF.

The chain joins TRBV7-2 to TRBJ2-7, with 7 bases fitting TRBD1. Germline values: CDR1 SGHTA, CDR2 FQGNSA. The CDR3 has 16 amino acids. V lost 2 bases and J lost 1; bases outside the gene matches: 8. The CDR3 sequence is CASSLYRGEGSYEQYF. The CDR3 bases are TGTGCCAGCAGCTTATACAGGGGAGAAGGGTCCTACGAGCAGTACTTC.

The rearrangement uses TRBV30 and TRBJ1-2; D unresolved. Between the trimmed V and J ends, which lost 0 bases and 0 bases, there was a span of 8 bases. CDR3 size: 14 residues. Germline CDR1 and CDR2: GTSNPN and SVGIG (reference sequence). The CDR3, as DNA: TGTGCCTGGAGTGTTCAGAGGGCTAACTATGGCTACACCTTC. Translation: CAWSVQRANYGYTF.

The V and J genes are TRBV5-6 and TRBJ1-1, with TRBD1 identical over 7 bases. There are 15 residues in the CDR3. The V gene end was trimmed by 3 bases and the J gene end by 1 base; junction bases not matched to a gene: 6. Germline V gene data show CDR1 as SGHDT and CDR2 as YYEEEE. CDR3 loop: CASSWGTVQNTEAFF. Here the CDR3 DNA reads TGTGCCAGCAGCTGGGGGACAGTACAGAACACTGAAGCTTTCTTT.

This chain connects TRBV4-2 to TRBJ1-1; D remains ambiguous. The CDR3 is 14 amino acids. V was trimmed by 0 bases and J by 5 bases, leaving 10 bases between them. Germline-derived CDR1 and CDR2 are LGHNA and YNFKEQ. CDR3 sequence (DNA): TGTGCCAGCAGCCAAGACCCGGGTTTGACTGAAGCTTTCTTT. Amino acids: CASSQDPGLTEAFF.